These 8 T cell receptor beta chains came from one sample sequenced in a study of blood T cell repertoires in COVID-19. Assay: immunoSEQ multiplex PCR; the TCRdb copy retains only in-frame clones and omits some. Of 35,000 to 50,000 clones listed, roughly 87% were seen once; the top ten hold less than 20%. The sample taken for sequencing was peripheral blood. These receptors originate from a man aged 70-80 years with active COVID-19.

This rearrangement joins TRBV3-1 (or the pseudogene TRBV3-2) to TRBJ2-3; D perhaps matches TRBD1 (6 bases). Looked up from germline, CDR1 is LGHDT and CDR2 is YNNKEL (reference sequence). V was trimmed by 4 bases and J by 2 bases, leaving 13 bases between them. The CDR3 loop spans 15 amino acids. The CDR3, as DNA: TGTGCCAGCAGCCGTGCAGGGGACATCACAGATACGCAGTATTTT. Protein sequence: CASSRAGDITDTQYF.

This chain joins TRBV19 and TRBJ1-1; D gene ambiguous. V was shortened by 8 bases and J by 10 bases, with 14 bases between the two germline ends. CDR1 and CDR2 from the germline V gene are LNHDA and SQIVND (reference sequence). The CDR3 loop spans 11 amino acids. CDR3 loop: CASRDSLAAFF. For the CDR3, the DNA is TGTGCCAGTCGGGATAGCCTGGCAGCTTTCTTT.

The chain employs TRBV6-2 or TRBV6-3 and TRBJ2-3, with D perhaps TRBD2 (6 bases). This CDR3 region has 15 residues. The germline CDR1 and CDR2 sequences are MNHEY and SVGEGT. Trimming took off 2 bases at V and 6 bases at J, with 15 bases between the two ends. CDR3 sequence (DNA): TGTGCCAGCAGTTACCCGTCTCCGGGGAGGGATACGCAGTATTTT. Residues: CASSYPSPGRDTQYF.

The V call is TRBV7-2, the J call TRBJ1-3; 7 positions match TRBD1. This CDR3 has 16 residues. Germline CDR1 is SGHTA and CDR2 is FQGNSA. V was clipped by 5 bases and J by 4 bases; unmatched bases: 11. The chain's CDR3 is CASSRRGGPGGNTIYF. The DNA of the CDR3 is TGTGCCAGCAGCCGCCGAGGGGGCCCCGGAGGAAACACCATATATTTT.

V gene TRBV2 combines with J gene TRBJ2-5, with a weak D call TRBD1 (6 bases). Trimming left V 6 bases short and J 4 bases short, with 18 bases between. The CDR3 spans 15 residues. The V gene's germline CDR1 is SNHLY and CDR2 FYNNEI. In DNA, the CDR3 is TGTGCCAGCAGCCAAAAGGGGTTAGGGGGAGAGACCCAGTACTTC. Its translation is CASSQKGLGGETQYF.

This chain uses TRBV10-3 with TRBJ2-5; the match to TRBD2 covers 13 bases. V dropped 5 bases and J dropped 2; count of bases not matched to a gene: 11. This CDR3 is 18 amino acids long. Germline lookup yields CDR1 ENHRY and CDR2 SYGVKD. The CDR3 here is CAISFDPTSGGPQETQYF. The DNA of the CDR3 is TGTGCCATCAGTTTCGACCCGACTAGCGGGGGGCCGCAAGAGACCCAGTACTTC.

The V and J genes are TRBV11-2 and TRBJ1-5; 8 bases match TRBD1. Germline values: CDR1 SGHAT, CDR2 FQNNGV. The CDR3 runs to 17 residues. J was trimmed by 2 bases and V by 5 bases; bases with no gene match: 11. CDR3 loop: CASSLETGVLGNQPQHF. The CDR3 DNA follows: TGTGCCAGCAGCCTTGAGACAGGGGTTCTCGGCAATCAGCCCCAGCATTTT.

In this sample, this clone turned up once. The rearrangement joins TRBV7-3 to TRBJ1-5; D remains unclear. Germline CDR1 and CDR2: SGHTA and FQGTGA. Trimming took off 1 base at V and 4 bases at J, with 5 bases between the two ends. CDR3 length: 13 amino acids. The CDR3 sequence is CASSLSQNQPQHF. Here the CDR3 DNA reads TGTGCCAGCAGCTTAAGTCAGAATCAGCCCCAGCATTTT.